This entry lists 29 T cell receptor beta chains sequenced from one sample in a study of T cell responses to AZD1222 COVID-19 vaccine. Generated by immunoSEQ multiplex PCR, the TCRdb table keeps only in-frame clones and is missing some. The data contain roughly 43,000 clones, over 75% of them singletons. Material: peripheral blood, obtained 28 days after the second dose of the MenACWY control vaccine. These receptors originate from an adult who received the MenACWY meningococcal vaccine as a control.

The chain joins TRBV5-1 to TRBJ2-5, with 11 nucleotides matching TRBD2. This CDR3 comprises 17 residues. The trim removed 6 bases at V and 1 base at J, leaving 11 bases unmatched. The V gene's germline CDR1 is SGHRS and CDR2 YFSETQ. CDR3 protein: CASNGQGLAGGQETQYF. The CDR3 bases are TGCGCCAGCAACGGACAGGGGCTAGCGGGAGGCCAAGAGACCCAGTACTTC.

This chain links TRBV10-3 with TRBJ2-7, with 8 bases aligning to TRBD1. Trimming at V came to 3 bases and at J to 0 bases, leaving 4 bases not matched to a gene. CDR3 size: 15 residues. CDR1 ENHRY and CDR2 SYGVKD come from the germline V gene. The CDR3 DNA reads as TGTGCCATCAGTGAAACAGGGGGAATCTCCTACGAGCAGTACTTC. This encodes CAISETGGISYEQYF.

This chain uses TRBV5-1 with TRBJ2-3, with 8 bases fitting TRBD2. The CDR3 loop spans 14 amino acids. Per germline, CDR1 SGHRS and CDR2 YFSETQ. Germline trimming cut 4 bases from V and 0 bases from J; bases unmatched to any gene: 1. The CDR3 here is CASSREGSTDTQYF. The CDR3 region has the DNA TGCGCCAGCAGCCGGGAGGGAAGCACAGATACGCAGTATTTT.

The genes are TRBV21-1 and TRBJ2-5; the table's D call, TRBD2, was not checked against the DNA. TRBV21-1 is flagged as a pseudogene. This CDR3 has 18 amino acids. CDR3 region: CASSTGRTSGKLRETQYF. In DNA, the CDR3 is TGTGCCAGCAGCACAGGAAGGACTAGCGGGAAATTGCGAGAGACCCAGTACTTC.

The rearrangement uses TRBV5-4 and TRBJ1-2; perhaps TRBD1 as D (5 bases). Trimming stripped 0 bases from V and 8 bases from J, with 17 bases between. CDR3 size: 15 residues. Germline V lookup: CDR1 SGHNT, CDR2 YYREEE (reference sequence). The CDR3 DNA sequence: TGTGCCAGCAGCTTGGGTGAGGGGCCCGCCGGGGGCTACACCTTC. This codes for CASSLGEGPAGGYTF.

CDR3 coding DNA: TGTGCCAGCAGCCCCCAAGCAGGGCAGGAGACCCAGTACTTC. This gives the protein CASSPQAGQETQYF. The chain uses TRBV7-9 and TRBJ2-5; tentatively, D is TRBD1 (5 bases). Germline V gene sequence: CDR1 SEHNR, CDR2 FQNEAQ (reference sequence). Deletions cut 5 bases from V and 5 bases from J, with 15 bases between. CDR3 length: 14 residues.

The chain uses TRBV6-5 and TRBJ1-5, with 8 bases aligning to TRBD1. The CDR3 spans 14 residues. The J segment lost 4 bases and the V segment lost 5 bases, leaving 4 bases of the junction unmatched. Germline CDR1 MNHEY, CDR2 SVGAGI. This CDR3 reads CASSRTGSNQPQHF. For the CDR3, the DNA is TGTGCCAGCAGTCGGACAGGGTCGAATCAGCCCCAGCATTTT.

This rearrangement joins TRBV5-6 to TRBJ2-1, with a possible D match to TRBD2 (6 bases). The CDR3 sequence is 14 residues long. The V gene's germline CDR1 is SGHDT and CDR2 YYEEEE. Trimming took 0 bases from V and 8 from J, leaving 12 bases between them. Written as DNA, the CDR3 is TGTGCCAGCAGCTTGGTACTAGCAGACGATGAGCAGTTCTTC. As protein: CASSLVLADDEQFF.

The chain joins TRBV4-2 to TRBJ1-1; weak D call: TRBD1 (5 bases). Trimming cost V 6 bases and J 7 bases, with 18 bases left between them. Germline values: CDR1 LGHNA, CDR2 YNFKEQ. The CDR3 length is 14 residues. The DNA for the CDR3 is TGTGCCAGCAGACACTCCCCGGGGGACGGTGAAGCTTTCTTT. As protein: CASRHSPGDGEAFF.

V usage is TRBV3-1 (or the pseudogene TRBV3-2) and J usage is TRBJ1-4; D remains unclear. Deletions cut 2 bases from V and 6 bases from J, with 10 bases between. The CDR3 runs 14 residues. The germline gives CDR1 LGHDT, CDR2 YNNKEL (reference sequence). Here the CDR3 reads CASSQMADDEKLFF. The CDR3 nucleotides read TGTGCCAGCAGCCAAATGGCGGACGATGAAAAACTGTTTTTT.

There are a few counts of this clone. The chain employs TRBV19 and TRBJ2-1, with TRBD2 identical over 7 bases. There are 11 residues in the CDR3. Per the germline V gene, CDR1 is LNHDA and CDR2 is SQIVND (reference sequence). V shed 6 bases and J 8 bases; nucleotides not matched to a gene: 1. The CDR3 protein is CASRLAYEQFF. The CDR3 region has the DNA TGTGCCAGTAGACTAGCGTATGAGCAGTTCTTC. Combining the CDR3 with reference TRBV19 and TRBJ2-1 gives the whole variable domain DGGITQSPKYLFRKEGQNVTLSCEQNLNHDAMYWYRQDPGQGLRLIYYSQIVNDFQKGDIAEGYSVSREKKESFPLTVTSAQKNPTAFYLCASRLAYEQFFGPGTRLTVL.

The rearrangement joins TRBV19 to TRBJ1-1, with a weak D call TRBD1 (5 bases). Deletions cut 5 bases from V and 5 bases from J, with 12 bases between. Germline V gene sequence: CDR1 LNHDA, CDR2 SQIVND (reference sequence). The length of the CDR3 is 13 residues. DNA of the CDR3: TGTGCCAGTAGTTTCTCGGGGCGGACTGAAGCTTTCTTT. Residues: CASSFSGRTEAFF. Together with reference TRBV19 and TRBJ1-1, the CDR3 gives the full variable domain: DGGITQSPKYLFRKEGQNVTLSCEQNLNHDAMYWYRQDPGQGLRLIYYSQIVNDFQKGDIAEGYSVSREKKESFPLTVTSAQKNPTAFYLCASSFSGRTEAFFGQGTRLTVV.

This rearrangement joins TRBV30 to TRBJ2-7, with D perhaps matching TRBD1 (6 bases). The CDR3 has 14 residues. The germline V gene has CDR1 GTSNPN and CDR2 SVGIG (reference sequence). Trimming stripped 2 bases from V and 3 bases from J, with 14 bases between. CDR3 amino acids: CAWSRGTTFYEQYF. The CDR3 nucleotides are TGTGCCTGGAGTAGGGGGACAACATTCTACGAGCAGTACTTC.

The chain uses TRBV7-9 and TRBJ2-7, with TRBD2 identical over 11 bases. Germline V gene sequence: CDR1 SEHNR, CDR2 FQNEAQ (reference sequence). The V segment lost 1 base and the J segment 3 bases; nucleotides outside the gene matches: 5. This CDR3 comprises 16 residues. The CDR3 DNA follows: TGTGCCAGCAGCTTAGGGGGACTAGCGGAGAACTACGAGCAGTACTTC. Translated, it gives CASSLGGLAENYEQYF.

The chain joins TRBV30 to TRBJ2-7; D is unresolved. The germline V gene has CDR1 GTSNPN and CDR2 SVGIG (reference sequence). With 3 bases removed from V and 3 bases from J, the gap between germline ends came to 6 bases. The CDR3 runs to 11 residues. CDR3 amino acids: CAWSNLYEQYF. DNA for the CDR3: TGTGCCTGGAGCAACCTCTACGAGCAGTACTTC.

This clone has just one count. V usage is TRBV5-1 and J usage is TRBJ2-3; 8 positions agree with TRBD2. Trimming cost V 4 bases and J 1 base; bases outside gene matches: 8. Per germline, CDR1 SGHRS and CDR2 YFSETQ. The CDR3 loop spans 16 amino acids. The CDR3 DNA reads TGCGCCAGCAGCGCCGGACTAGCTGGCGGCACAGATACGCAGTATTTT. Residues: CASSAGLAGGTDTQYF.

As DNA, the CDR3 is TGTGCCAGCCATGGACATTTCCCTTATGGCTACACCTTC. Translated: CASHGHFPYGYTF. V gene TRBV9 combines with J gene TRBJ1-2; D is perhaps TRBD1 (5 bases). CDR1 and CDR2 (germline): SGDLS, YYNGEE. This CDR3 comprises 13 residues. Trimming stripped 7 bases from V and 5 bases from J, with 15 bases between.

The rearrangement joins TRBV18 to TRBJ1-5, with D possibly matching TRBD1 (6 bases). V lost 6 bases to trimming and J lost 4 bases, with 13 bases between them. Germline CDR1 and CDR2: KGHSH and LQKENI. The CDR3 is 14 amino acids. The DNA of the CDR3 is TGTGCCAGCTCTCTTCAAGGGGGGAATCAGCCCCAGCATTTT. It yields the protein CASSLQGGNQPQHF.

This clone was observed a handful of times. J is TRBJ1-1 and V is TRBV6-5, with 7 bases matching TRBD1. CDR1 is MNHEY, CDR2 SVGAGI, per germline. The junction had 11 bases not matched to a gene; V was cut back by 6 bases and J by 7 bases. CDR3 length: 14 amino acids. The CDR3 is CASSQGQGVGEAFF. CDR3 DNA sequence: TGTGCCAGCAGCCAGGGCCAGGGGGTCGGTGAAGCTTTCTTT.

The chain recombines TRBV18 with TRBJ1-5, with 7 bases matching TRBD1. V dropped 4 bases and J dropped 4; count of bases not matched to a gene: 10. The CDR3 is 16 amino acids. The V gene's germline CDR1 is KGHSH and CDR2 LQKENI. CDR3 loop: CASSRQGSLGNQPQHF. In DNA form, the CDR3 reads TGTGCCAGCTCACGACAGGGCTCGTTAGGGAATCAGCCCCAGCATTTT.

CDR3 coding DNA: TGTGCCAGAAGCTTGGCCTTCGGCCCGGGGTTCGATAGCAATCAGCCCCAGCATTTT. Protein sequence: CARSLAFGPGFDSNQPQHF. The chain uses TRBV5-3 and TRBJ1-5; D unclear. TRBV5-3 falls under the ORF class, with uncertain function. This CDR3 spans 19 amino acids. With 0 bases removed from V and 0 bases from J, the gap between germline ends came to 19 bases.

The CDR3 here is CAWRLGQRVVSGYTF. CDR3 DNA sequence: TGTGCCTGGAGATTGGGACAGCGGGTCGTGTCGGGCTACACCTTC. This chain uses TRBV30 with TRBJ1-2, with 7 bases identical to TRBD1. This CDR3 has 15 residues. CDR1 and CDR2 (germline): GTSNPN, SVGIG (reference sequence). Unmatched junction bases numbered 15, after V lost 3 bases and J lost 8 bases.

CDR3 coding DNA: TGTGCCAGCAGTGACACTAGCGGGTCCTACAATGAGCAGTTCTTC. Its translation is CASSDTSGSYNEQFF. This sequence joins TRBV6-4 and TRBJ2-1; the match to TRBD2 covers 9 bases. The length of the CDR3 is 15 residues. V was clipped by 2 bases and J by 1 base; unmatched bases: 0. Germline CDR1 MRHNA, CDR2 SNTAGT.

The J gene is TRBJ1-1, the V gene TRBV11-2; D call uncertain. The V gene lost 6 bases and the J gene lost 5 bases, with 10 bases spanning the gap. Per germline, CDR1 SGHAT and CDR2 FQNNGV. The CDR3 contains 12 residues. The CDR3 sequence is CASRPHRTEAFF. The DNA for the CDR3 is TGTGCCAGCAGACCCCATCGGACTGAAGCTTTCTTT. Together with reference TRBV11-2 and TRBJ1-1, the CDR3 gives the full variable domain: EAGVAQSPRYKIIEKRQSVAFWCNPISGHATLYWYQQILGQGPKLLIQFQNNGVVDDSQLPKDRFSAERLKGVDSTLKIQPAKLEDSAVYLCASRPHRTEAFFGQGTRLTVV.

The V gene is TRBV23-1, the J gene TRBJ1-5, with D possibly matching TRBD1 (5 bases). TRBV23-1 carries the ORF label, with uncertain function. V shed 0 bases and J shed 1 base, with 10 bases lying between them. The CDR3 length is 16 residues. CDR3 coding DNA: TGCGCCAGCAGTCAATCGGGGGGAGAGAGCAATCAGCCCCAGCATTTT. Translated, it gives CASSQSGGESNQPQHF.

For the CDR3, the DNA is TGTGCCAGCACCCTCGGGGAAGCGGGCACTGAAGCTTTCTTT. Translation gives CASTLGEAGTEAFF. The rearrangement uses TRBV9 and TRBJ1-1; D is uncertain. The length of the CDR3 is 14 residues. Trimming took 6 bases from V and 4 from J, leaving 16 bases between them. The germline V gene has CDR1 SGDLS and CDR2 YYNGEE. Full variable domain (remainder filled in from reference TRBV9 and TRBJ1-1): DSGVTQTPKHLITATGQRVTLRCSPRSGDLSVYWYQQSLDQGLQFLIQYYNGEERAKGNILERFSAQQFPDLHSELNLSSLELGDSALYFCASTLGEAGTEAFFGQGTRLTVV.

This chain links TRBV11-2 with TRBJ1-1; no clear D. This CDR3 comprises 14 residues. CDR1 and CDR2 (germline): SGHAT, FQNNGV. V was trimmed by 7 bases and J by 5 bases, leaving 17 bases between them. CDR3 DNA sequence: TGTGCCAGCATCCTTAACGGTTGGGGTACTGAAGCTTTCTTT. Residues: CASILNGWGTEAFF.

This clone was counted a few times. The rearrangement joins TRBV27 to TRBJ1-4; D is possibly TRBD1 (5 bases). Germline CDR1 is MNHEY and CDR2 is SMNVEV (reference sequence). V was shortened by 9 bases and J by 9 bases, with 20 bases between the two germline ends. The CDR3 consists of 14 residues. CDR3 bases: TGTGCCAGTGGCAGGGACTTGGGGTATAAAAAACTGTTTTTT. Translated: CASGRDLGYKKLFF.

The CDR3 spells CAVRRAGGYEQYF. The CDR3 DNA is TGTGCCGTAAGGAGAGCGGGAGGTTACGAGCAGTACTTC. The chain joins TRBV7-9 to TRBJ2-7; 9 bases line up with TRBD2. CDR1 and CDR2 (germline): SEHNR, FQNEAQ (reference sequence). V was clipped by 11 bases and J by 4 bases; unmatched bases: 9. This CDR3 comprises 13 residues. The whole variable domain, filled in from reference TRBV7-9 and TRBJ2-7, reads DTGVSQNPRHKITKRGQNVTFRCDPISEHNRLYWYRQTLGQGPEFLTYFQNEAQLEKSRLLSDRFSAERPKGSFSTLEIQRTEQGDSAMYLCAVRRAGGYEQYFGPGTRLTVT.